The clone carrying this T cell receptor (beta chain) came up a few times. Its antigen remains unknown. The sample comes from a study of T-cell reconstitution after alpha-beta-depleted transplantation in children. Study findings and constraints: The main origin of T-cell counts and diversity one year after transplant was newly produced T cells. Alpha-beta T cells present about two months after transplant were reported to originate from several hundred expanded graft clones. Surviving thymic progenitors and recipient T cells were the source of high TCRbeta diversity at day 60 in some patients.

Germline V lookup: CDR1 MDHEN, CDR2 SYDVKM. The CDR3 totals 16 residues. V trimming: 6 bases; J trimming: 4 bases; junction bases outside the gene matches: 8. It was with unique molecular identifiers that the TCRbeta library was prepared. Each CDR3 protein gets one entry after TCRdb re-called the PCR reads with MiXCR. This table has about 490,000 distinct CDR3 sequences, about 11% appearing once. The chain combines TRBV28 with TRBJ2-4; 11 bases are a match to TRBD2. The sequence was collected from a child aged 2 to 10 with inherited bone marrow failure, due to receive a stem cell transplant. The sequences come from PBMCs, collected before TCRalphabeta/CD19-depleted stem cell transplant. CDR3 sequence reads: CASRSFSGRGKNIQYF. The CDR3 DNA sequence: TGTGCCAGCAGATCCTTTAGCGGGAGGGGGAAAAACATTCAGTACTTC.